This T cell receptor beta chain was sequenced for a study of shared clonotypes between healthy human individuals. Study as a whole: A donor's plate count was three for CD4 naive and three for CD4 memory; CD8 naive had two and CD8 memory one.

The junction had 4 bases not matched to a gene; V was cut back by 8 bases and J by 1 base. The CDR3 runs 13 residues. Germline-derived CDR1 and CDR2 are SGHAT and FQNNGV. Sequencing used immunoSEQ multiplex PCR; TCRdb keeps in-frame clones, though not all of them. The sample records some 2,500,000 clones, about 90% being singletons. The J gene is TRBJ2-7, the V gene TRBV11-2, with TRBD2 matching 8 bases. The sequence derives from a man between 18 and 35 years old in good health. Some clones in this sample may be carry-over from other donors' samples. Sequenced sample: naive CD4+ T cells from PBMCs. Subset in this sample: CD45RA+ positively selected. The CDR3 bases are TGTGCCAGCGGGACTAGAGAATCCTACGAGCAGTACTTC. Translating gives CASGTRESYEQYF. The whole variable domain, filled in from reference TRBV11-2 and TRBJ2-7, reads EAGVAQSPRYKIIEKRQSVAFWCNPISGHATLYWYQQILGQGPKLLIQFQNNGVVDDSQLPKDRFSAERLKGVDSTLKIQPAKLEDSAVYLCASGTRESYEQYFGPGTRLTVT.